This entry describes one T cell receptor (beta chain). As yet, its antigen is unknown. These data come from a study of shared clonotypes between healthy human individuals. Study conclusions and caveats: Collection of samples was limited to blood; tissue repertoires likely differ. Generation probabilities of non-shared clonotypes were lower (relative to those shared by all four donors).

Repertoires were generated with immunoSEQ multiplex PCR, while TCRdb's copy carries only in-frame clones and drops some. The table records 600,000 to 800,000 clones, roughly 72% of them present only once. CDR1 SGHTS and CDR2 YDEGEE come from the germline V gene. With V trimmed by 2 bases and J by 4 bases, 4 bases remained unmatched. There are 14 residues in the CDR3. The sequence was obtained from a woman aged 25 to 39 in good health. Material for sequencing was memory CD4+ T cells sorted from blood. Subset of the sample: CD45RA-negative fraction. The V and J genes are TRBV5-8 and TRBJ2-3, with 7 positions matching TRBD1. CDR3 sequence (DNA): TGTGCCAGCAGCTTCCAGGGGGTGGCAGATACGCAGTATTTT. Translated, it gives CASSFQGVADTQYF.